This passage covers 13 T cell receptor beta chains from one sample sequenced in a study of OX40 agonist ivuxolimab in advanced cancers. Measured with immunoSEQ multiplex PCR; TCRdb has only the in-frame clones, and not every one. The table has approximately 74,000 clones, 90% to 95% seen once; the top ten hold approximately 0.32%. Here the sequenced sample was CD4+ or CD8+ T cells sorted from blood, taken in a trial of the OX40 agonist ivuxolimab. These receptors were collected from an adult with an advanced solid tumor such as melanoma, head and neck, liver or kidney cancer.

The count of this clone is one. V gene TRBV28 combines with J gene TRBJ1-4, with 8 nucleotides matching TRBD1. V was clipped by 5 bases and J by 3 bases; unmatched bases: 8. The CDR3 runs to 16 residues. The germline V gene encodes CDR1 MDHEN and CDR2 SYDVKM. The DNA of the CDR3 is TGTGCCAGCAGTGCCCAGGGGGCAACGTCTAATGAAAAACTGTTTTTT. Translated, it gives CASSAQGATSNEKLFF.

The chain carries TRBV6-1 and TRBJ2-1; TRBD2 agrees at 9 bases. Germline CDR1 reads MNHNS; CDR2 reads SASEGT. The ends lost 1 base at V and 2 bases at J; junction bases unmatched: 12. There are 19 residues in the CDR3. The CDR3 region has the DNA TGTGCCAGCAGTGAAGTCAGGGCTAGCGGGGTAGGGGCCTACAATGAGCAGTTCTTC. Encoded protein: CASSEVRASGVGAYNEQFF.

The V and J genes are TRBV9 and TRBJ1-3; D is possibly TRBD1 (5 bases). This CDR3 is built from 15 residues. Germline V gene sequence: CDR1 SGDLS, CDR2 YYNGEE. The ends were cut back, 2 bases at V and 4 bases at J, with 13 bases in the middle. DNA of the CDR3: TGTGCCAGCAGCGTCGGGGGGGTATTAGGAAACACCATATATTTT. This gives the protein CASSVGGVLGNTIYF.

This clone was observed once. The chain employs TRBV9 and TRBJ2-1; 10 nucleotides align to TRBD1. Germline V gene sequence: CDR1 SGDLS, CDR2 YYNGEE. There are 16 residues in the CDR3. V lost 0 bases and J lost 2; bases outside the gene matches: 2. The CDR3 DNA reads as TGTGCCAGCAGCGTAGCCGGGACAGGGGCCTACAATGAGCAGTTCTTC. Protein: CASSVAGTGAYNEQFF.

This chain uses TRBV9 with TRBJ2-2; D uncertain. The length of the CDR3 is 13 residues. Germline loops: CDR1 SGDLS, CDR2 YYNGEE. Trimming removed 2 bases from V and 7 bases from J, with 9 bases in between. CDR3 sequence (DNA): TGTGCCAGCAGCGTTGACCCAGTCGGGGAGCTGTTTTTT. The encoded protein is CASSVDPVGELFF.

This chain uses TRBV6-5 with TRBJ2-3; 10 nucleotides agree with TRBD1. The junction had 5 bases not matched to a gene; V was cut back by 8 bases and J by 3 bases. The CDR3 length is 14 residues. Germline CDR1 reads MNHEY; CDR2 reads SVGAGI. Here the CDR3 DNA reads TGTGCCAGCCGGGACAGGGGCGCTACAGATACGCAGTATTTT. Translating it yields CASRDRGATDTQYF.

The V call is TRBV28, the J call TRBJ2-4; maybe TRBD1 (6 bases). Trimming cost V 5 bases and J 3 bases, with 8 bases left between them. This CDR3 contains 13 residues. In germline, CDR1 is MDHEN, CDR2 SYDVKM. The DNA of the CDR3 is TGTGCCAGCAGTCCAGGGGACAAAAACATTCAGTACTTC. Its translation: CASSPGDKNIQYF.

The V and J genes are TRBV7-8 and TRBJ1-3; possibly TRBD1 for D (6 bases). The CDR3 consists of 15 residues. The germline V gene encodes CDR1 SGHVS and CDR2 FQNEAQ. The V and J ends lost 3 bases and 0 bases respectively, with 9 bases between them. The CDR3 spells CASSLAGASGNTIYF. In DNA, the CDR3 is TGTGCCAGCAGCTTGGCAGGGGCCTCTGGAAACACCATATATTTT.

V usage is TRBV10-2 and J usage is TRBJ2-3; 9 bases map to TRBD2. The CDR3 covers 14 residues. J lost 4 bases, V lost 6 bases, and 5 bases had no gene match. Germline V CDR1 and CDR2: WSHSY, SAAADI. The CDR3 here is CASRRTSVSDTQYF. In nucleotides, the CDR3 is TGCGCCAGCAGGAGGACTAGCGTCTCAGATACGCAGTATTTT.

The chain is built from TRBV19 and TRBJ2-3, with TRBD2 matching over 8 bases. V lost 3 bases and J lost 2; bases outside the gene matches: 4. Germline V CDR1 and CDR2: LNHDA, SQIVND (reference sequence). The CDR3 loop spans 15 amino acids. DNA of the CDR3: TGTGCCAGTAGTATCCGGCGGGGGGCCACAGATACGCAGTATTTT. It is translated as CASSIRRGATDTQYF.

This chain links TRBV27 with TRBJ2-3, with TRBD1 matching over 7 bases. Germline loops: CDR1 MNHEY, CDR2 SMNVEV (reference sequence). The CDR3 covers 14 residues. The ends lost 6 bases at V and 4 bases at J; junction bases unmatched: 7. The DNA for the CDR3 is TGTGCCAGCAGGTTCCAGGGGGTCGCAGATACGCAGTATTTT. Protein: CASRFQGVADTQYF.

The chain combines TRBV7-2 with TRBJ2-2, with 9 bases aligning to TRBD2. The CDR3 length is 16 residues. Germline lookup yields CDR1 SGHTA and CDR2 FQGNSA. V lost 2 bases, J lost 6 bases, and 7 bases stayed unmatched. Here the CDR3 DNA reads TGTGCCAGCAGCTTATCCGCGGGGGGGCGCGCCGGGGAGCTGTTTTTT. Protein: CASSLSAGGRAGELFF.

The rearrangement joins TRBV7-9 to TRBJ2-7, with D unclear. The CDR3 contains 11 residues. Germline CDR1 and CDR2: SEHNR and FQNEAQ (reference sequence). Trimming cost V 5 bases and J 5 bases, with 7 bases left between them. DNA of the CDR3: TGTGCCAGCAGCCTTGGAGACGAGCAGTACTTC. Its protein product is CASSLGDEQYF.